This T cell receptor (beta chain) was identified in a study of shared clonotypes between healthy human individuals. Whole-study findings and limits: A generally larger estimated richness was seen in naive subsets than in memory subsets.

Donors were healthy HIV-negative adults without recent acute infections or vaccinations. Division of CD4+ cells produced a CD45RA+ naive subset and a CD45RA-negative memory subset. As concerns this clone: No antigen is known for it.

The V gene's germline CDR1 is MRHNA and CDR2 SNTAGT. There are 15 residues in the CDR3. V was trimmed by 0 bases and J by 2 bases, leaving 11 bases between them. In the original processing: As immunoSEQ supplied junction-only sequences (without quality scores), filtering differed. Sequencing was performed with immunoSEQ multiplex PCR; in TCRdb, only in-frame clones are kept and a portion is missing. V and J calls and clone size are as listed in that table; D and trimming were resolved from the DNA. In the table there are some 2,500,000 clones, less than 95% of which are singletons. Sequencing input: naive CD4+ T cells from PBMCs. Subset: CD45RA+ positively selected. The sequence came from a man aged 18-30 years in good health. Some clones in this sample may be carry-over from other donors' samples. V is TRBV6-4 and J is TRBJ2-7; D might be TRBD1 (7 bases). The CDR3 protein is CASSDSTRGAYEQYF. The CDR3 nucleotides are TGTGCCAGCAGTGACTCAACCAGGGGGGCCTACGAGCAGTACTTC.